This T cell receptor (beta chain) came from a study of beta chain features in type 1 diabetes. V lost 3 bases and J 0 bases, leaving 6 bases between the germline ends. Germline V gene sequence: CDR1 GTSNPN, CDR2 SVGIG (reference sequence). The length of the CDR3 is 12 residues. The entirety of the isolated RNA underwent reverse transcription, so expressed TCRB transcripts were sequenced. Clones were sequenced by immunoSEQ multiplex PCR, and TCRdb holds only the in-frame ones, with some missing. The table shows hundreds of thousands of clones, with more than 65% occurring only once. The chain links TRBV30 to TRBJ2-7; no firm D call. Sequenced sample: naive CD4+ T cells from blood. The clonotype was recovered from a man aged 25 to 40 in good health. CDR3: CAWRLGSYEQYF. The CDR3 nucleotides read TGTGCCTGGAGGCTGGGCTCCTACGAGCAGTACTTC.